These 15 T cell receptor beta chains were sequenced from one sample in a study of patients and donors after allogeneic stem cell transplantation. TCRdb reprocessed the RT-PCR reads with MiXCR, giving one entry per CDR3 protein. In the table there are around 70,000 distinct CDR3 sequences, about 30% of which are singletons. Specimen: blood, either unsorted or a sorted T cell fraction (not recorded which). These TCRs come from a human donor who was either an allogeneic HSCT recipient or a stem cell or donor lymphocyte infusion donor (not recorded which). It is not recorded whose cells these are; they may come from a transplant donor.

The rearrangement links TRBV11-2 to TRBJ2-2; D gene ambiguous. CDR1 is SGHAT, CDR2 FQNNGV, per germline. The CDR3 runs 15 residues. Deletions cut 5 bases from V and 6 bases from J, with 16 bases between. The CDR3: CASSLPHRVPGELFF. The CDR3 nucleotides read TGTGCCAGCAGCCTACCCCATAGGGTTCCCGGGGAGCTGTTTTTT.

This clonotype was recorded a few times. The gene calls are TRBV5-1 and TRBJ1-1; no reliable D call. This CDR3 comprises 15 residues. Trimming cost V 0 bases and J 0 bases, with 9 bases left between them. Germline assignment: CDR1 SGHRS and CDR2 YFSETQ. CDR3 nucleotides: TGCGCCAGCAGCTTGGCAAATGTAATGAACACTGAAGCTTTCTTT. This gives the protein CASSLANVMNTEAFF.

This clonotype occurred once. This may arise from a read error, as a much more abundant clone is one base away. CDR3 in amino acids: CAISEAEINEAFF. CDR3 coding DNA: TGTGCCATCAGTGAGGCGGAAATAAATGAAGCTTTCTTT. V gene TRBV10-3 combines with J gene TRBJ1-1; D is unclear. The germline V gene encodes CDR1 ENHRY and CDR2 SYGVKD. The CDR3 runs to 13 residues. V shed 2 bases and J shed 7 bases, with 11 bases lying between them.

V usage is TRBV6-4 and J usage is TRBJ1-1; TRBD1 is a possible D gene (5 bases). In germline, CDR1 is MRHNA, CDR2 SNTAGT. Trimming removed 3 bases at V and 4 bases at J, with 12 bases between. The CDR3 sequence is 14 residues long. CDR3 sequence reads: CASSEIGGITEAFF. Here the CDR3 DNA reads TGTGCCAGCAGTGAAATCGGGGGGATCACTGAAGCTTTCTTT.

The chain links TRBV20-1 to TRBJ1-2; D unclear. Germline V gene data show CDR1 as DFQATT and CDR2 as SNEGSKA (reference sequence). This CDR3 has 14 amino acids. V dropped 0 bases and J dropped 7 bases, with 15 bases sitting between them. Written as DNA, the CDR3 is TGCAGTGCTAGAGATCGGCCCCTCTCGGGTGGCTACACCTTC. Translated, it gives CSARDRPLSGGYTF.

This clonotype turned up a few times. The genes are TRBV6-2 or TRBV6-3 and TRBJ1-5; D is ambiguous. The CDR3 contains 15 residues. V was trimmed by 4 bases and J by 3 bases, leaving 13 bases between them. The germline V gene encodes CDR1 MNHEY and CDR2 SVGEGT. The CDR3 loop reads CASSSLRGNNQPQHF. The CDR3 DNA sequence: TGTGCCAGCAGTTCGTTGAGAGGTAACAATCAGCCCCAGCATTTT.

CDR3 amino acids: CASSYGPGGGYGYTF. The DNA for the CDR3 is TGTGCCAGCAGTTACGGGCCAGGCGGGGGCTATGGCTACACCTTC. V is TRBV6-5 and J is TRBJ1-2, with a possible D match to TRBD1 (5 bases). Germline V gene sequence: CDR1 MNHEY, CDR2 SVGAGI. There are 15 residues in the CDR3. The ends were cut back, 2 bases at V and 4 bases at J, with 14 bases in the middle.

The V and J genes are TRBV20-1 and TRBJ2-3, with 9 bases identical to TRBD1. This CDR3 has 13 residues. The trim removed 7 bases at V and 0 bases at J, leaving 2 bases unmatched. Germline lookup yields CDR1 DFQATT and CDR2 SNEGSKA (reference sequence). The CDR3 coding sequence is TGCAGTGGGGGACAGGGTAGCACAGATACGCAGTATTTT. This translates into CSGGQGSTDTQYF.

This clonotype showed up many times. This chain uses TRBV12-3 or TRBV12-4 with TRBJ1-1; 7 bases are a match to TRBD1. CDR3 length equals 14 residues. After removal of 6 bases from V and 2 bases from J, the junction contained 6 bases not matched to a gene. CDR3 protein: CASRTRQGNTEAFF. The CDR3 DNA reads TGTGCCAGCAGAACGAGACAGGGAAACACTGAAGCTTTCTTT.

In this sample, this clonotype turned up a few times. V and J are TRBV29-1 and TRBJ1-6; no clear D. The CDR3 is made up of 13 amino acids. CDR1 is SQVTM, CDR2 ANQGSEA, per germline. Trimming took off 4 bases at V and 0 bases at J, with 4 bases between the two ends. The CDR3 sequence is CSVGSSYNSPLHF. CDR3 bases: TGCAGCGTTGGGAGCTCCTATAATTCACCCCTCCACTTT.

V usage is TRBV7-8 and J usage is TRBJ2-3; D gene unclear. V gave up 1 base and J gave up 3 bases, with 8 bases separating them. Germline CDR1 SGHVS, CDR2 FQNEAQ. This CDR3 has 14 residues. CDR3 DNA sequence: TGTGCCAGCAGCTTAGTGTGGCCTACAGATACGCAGTATTTT. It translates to CASSLVWPTDTQYF.

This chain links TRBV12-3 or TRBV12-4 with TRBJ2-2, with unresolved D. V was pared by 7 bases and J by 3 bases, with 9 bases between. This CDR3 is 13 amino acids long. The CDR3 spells CASTNSYTGELFF. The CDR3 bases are TGTGCCAGCACTAACTCCTACACCGGGGAGCTGTTTTTT.

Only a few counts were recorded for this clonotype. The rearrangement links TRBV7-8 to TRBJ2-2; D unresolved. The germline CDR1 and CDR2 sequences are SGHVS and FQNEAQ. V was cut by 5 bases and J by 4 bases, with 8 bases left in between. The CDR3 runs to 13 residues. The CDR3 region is CASSAGRTGELFF. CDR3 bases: TGTGCCAGCAGCGCCGGCCGCACCGGGGAGCTGTTTTTT.

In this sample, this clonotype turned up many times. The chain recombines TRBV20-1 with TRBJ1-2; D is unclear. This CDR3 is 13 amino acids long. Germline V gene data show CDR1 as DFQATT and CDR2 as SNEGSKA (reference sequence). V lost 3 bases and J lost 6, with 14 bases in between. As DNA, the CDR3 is TGCAGTGCTAGGGCCCTCGGGAACAATGGCTACACCTTC. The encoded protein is CSARALGNNGYTF.

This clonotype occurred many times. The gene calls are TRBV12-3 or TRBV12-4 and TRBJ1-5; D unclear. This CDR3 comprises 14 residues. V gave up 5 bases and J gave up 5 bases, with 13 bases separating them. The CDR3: CASSLSWGYQPQHF. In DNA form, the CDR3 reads TGTGCCAGCAGTCTTTCGTGGGGTTATCAGCCCCAGCATTTT.